This TCR beta chain was identified during a study of tumour-infiltrating T cells in Burkitt lymphoma. Across the whole study: Productive clonality predicted overall and progression-free survival. Study conclusions and caveats: Many Burkitt lymphoma patients shared several public clonotypes.

Unmatched junction bases numbered 10, after V lost 4 bases and J lost 7 bases. CDR1 is MGHRA, CDR2 YSYEKL, per germline. The CDR3 is 16 amino acids. Assay: immunoSEQ multiplex PCR; the TCRdb copy retains only in-frame clones and omits some. The table has fewer than 3,000 clones, around 24% seen once. About this clone itself: Its antigen is undetermined.

Specimen: tumor tissue from a relapse. The rearrangement joins TRBV4-1 to TRBJ2-1; the match to TRBD1 covers 10 bases. The sequence derives from a human donor with relapsed Burkitt lymphoma. Some clones in this sample may be carry-over from other donors' samples. Written as DNA, the CDR3 is TGCGCCAGCAGCCTAACGAGGGGACAGGGGACAAATGAGCAGTTCTTC. Its protein product is CASSLTRGQGTNEQFF.